This TCR beta chain was observed in a study of a mutant IDH1 vaccine in newly diagnosed glioma. Study-wide context: Initiation of the vaccine course occurred 4-6 weeks after radiotherapy alone, or alongside temozolomide cycles. Study findings and constraints: Patients showed vaccine-induced immune responses at a rate of around 93%.

Germline CDR1 reads SGHVS; CDR2 reads FQNEAQ. The CDR3 consists of 16 residues. V was trimmed by 0 bases and J by 5 bases, leaving 13 bases between them. TCRdb keeps only in-frame clones here, not all; method: immunoSEQ multiplex PCR. The sample carries roughly 86,000 clones, 80% to 90% recorded once. Time point indicated: week 47, end of study. One vaccine dose held 300 ug of mutant IDH1 20-mer peptide and came with topical imiquimod. A note on this clone: The antigen is not known.

The sample was PBMCs, taken from a glioma patient whose treatment included an IDH1 peptide vaccine. The rearrangement joins TRBV7-8 to TRBJ1-4; the D is unclear. This clonotype was obtained from a man in his forties or fifties with glioma. CDR3 amino acids: CASSLAPGRSNEKLFF. The DNA of the CDR3 is TGTGCCAGCAGCTTAGCGCCCGGGAGATCAAATGAAAAACTGTTTTTT.